The rows below give T cell receptor beta chains drawn from one sample of a study of technical replicates of blood from several donors. The repertoire was sequenced with immunoSEQ multiplex PCR; TCRdb's copy has only in-frame clones and lacks some. This table has more than 80,000 clones, around 96% appearing once. The material sequenced was T cells isolated from PBMCs. These receptor sequences come from a human donor in good health. Each CDR3 is given with its conserved first and last residue. The order of the fields is V gene, D gene, J gene, CDR3 protein. The D gene is left open where the match is weak.

TRBV28	TRBD2	TRBJ2-1	CASSLGGGPYNEQFF
TRBV9	-	TRBJ2-1	CASSVDQGRNEQFF
TRBV30	-	TRBJ1-5	CAWSAGGPQHF
TRBV7-6	-	TRBJ2-1	CASSKLGNEQFF
TRBV28	-	TRBJ1-1	CASSPWTMAEAFF
TRBV11-1	-	TRBJ1-1	CASSLTGNTEAFF
TRBV11-1	TRBD1	TRBJ2-1	CASSPDRGHEQFF
TRBV6-4	-	TRBJ1-1	CASRDTGLDTEAFF
TRBV11-3	TRBD1	TRBJ2-3	CASSSRTGDSTDTQYF
TRBV7-2	TRBD2	TRBJ2-1	CASSGLLAPSSYNEQFF
TRBV11-2	-	TRBJ2-3	CASSLLRSTDTQYF
TRBV28	-	TRBJ2-7	CASNQFGDSYEQYF
TRBV19	TRBD1	TRBJ2-2	CASRDRGRFTGELFF
TRBV23-1	-	TRBJ2-7	CASSQRDRPSYEQYF
TRBV7-8	-	TRBJ2-7	CASSLPNSGTYEQYF
TRBV7-9	-	TRBJ1-2	CASSLKTANYGYTF
TRBV7-2	-	TRBJ1-3	CASSEGNTIYF
TRBV21-1	-	TRBJ1-2	CASSKVGLGGYGYTF
TRBV19	TRBD1	TRBJ1-5	CASRTRQGGQPQHF
TRBV18	TRBD1	TRBJ1-2	CASSPLFDRAANYGYTF
TRBV5-1	-	TRBJ2-1	CASSLDGSYSYNEQFF
TRBV7-8	-	TRBJ2-1	CASSRDYNEQFF
TRBV9	-	TRBJ1-2	CASSVGGYDYGYTF
TRBV9	TRBD2	TRBJ2-1	CASSRGGLAQAYNEQFF
TRBV11-3	-	TRBJ2-1	CASSLLVSNEQFF
TRBV6-5	TRBD1	TRBJ2-3	CASSYFRQGADTQYF
TRBV6-6	-	TRBJ2-7	CASIPYEGPRTYEQYF
TRBV4-1	TRBD2	TRBJ2-1	CASSQEQAGDNNEQFF
TRBV4-2	TRBD2	TRBJ2-5	CASSQPGLAGEETQYF
TRBV19	-	TRBJ2-3	CASTLGGADTQYF
TRBV6-4	TRBD2	TRBJ2-1	CASSVLAGAYNEQFF
TRBV27	TRBD1	TRBJ2-5	CASSLSGTGKDQYF
TRBV30	-	TRBJ2-7	CACRGSSYEQYF
TRBV28	TRBD2	TRBJ2-7	CASSLAGGYEQYF
TRBV4-3	TRBD2	TRBJ2-3	CASSPTGTTPTDTQYF
TRBV5-5	TRBD1	TRBJ1-5	CASSLDGTGNQPQHF
TRBV4-3	TRBD1	TRBJ2-5	CASSRQGGGETQYF
TRBV4-1	TRBD1	TRBJ1-5	CASSHDGQGKNNQPQHF
TRBV10-3	TRBD1	TRBJ1-5	CAITRQGDDQPQHF
TRBV5-6	-	TRBJ2-5	CASSLQGRETQYF
TRBV7-7	-	TRBJ1-4	CASSLVGRNEKLFF
TRBV7-8	-	TRBJ1-1	CASSLGGGTEAFF
TRBV27	-	TRBJ2-7	CASSTLGYEQYF
TRBV5-1	-	TRBJ2-2	CASSLGGTGELFF
TRBV27	TRBD2	TRBJ2-7	CASSLGTSWYEQYF
TRBV4-2	-	TRBJ2-3	CASSQEFYSTDTQYF
TRBV11-2	-	TRBJ2-1	CASSSYAGSEQFF
TRBV7-3	TRBD2	TRBJ2-1	CASSSTGTSVNEQFF
TRBV4-3	TRBD1	TRBJ1-2	CASSQDFRGDGYTF